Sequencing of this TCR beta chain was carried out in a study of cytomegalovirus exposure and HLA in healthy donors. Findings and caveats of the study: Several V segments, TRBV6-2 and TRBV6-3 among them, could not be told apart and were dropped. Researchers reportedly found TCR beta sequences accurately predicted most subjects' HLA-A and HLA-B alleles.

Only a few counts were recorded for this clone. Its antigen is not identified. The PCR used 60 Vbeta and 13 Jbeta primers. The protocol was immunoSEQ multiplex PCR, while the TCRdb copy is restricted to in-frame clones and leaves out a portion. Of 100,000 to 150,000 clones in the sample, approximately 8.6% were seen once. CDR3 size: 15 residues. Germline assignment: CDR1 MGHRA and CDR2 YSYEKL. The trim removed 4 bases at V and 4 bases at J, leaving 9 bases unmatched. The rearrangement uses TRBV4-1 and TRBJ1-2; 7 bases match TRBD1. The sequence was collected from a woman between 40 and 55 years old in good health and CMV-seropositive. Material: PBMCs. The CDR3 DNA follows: TGCGCCAGCAGCCTTACAGGGGATGCAAGCTATGGCTACACCTTC. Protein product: CASSLTGDASYGYTF.